This T cell receptor (beta chain) appears in the sequencing data of a study of cytomegalovirus exposure and HLA in healthy donors. The PCR used 60 Vbeta and 13 Jbeta primers. Measured with immunoSEQ multiplex PCR; TCRdb has only the in-frame clones, and not every one. The repertoire consists of about 150,000 clones, with 60% to 80% occurring once and the leading ten covering 10% to 15%. Trimming pared 7 bases from V and 2 bases from J, leaving 9 bases between. This CDR3 region has 13 residues. Germline V CDR1 and CDR2: MDHEN, SYDVKM. Notes on the study in general: Data from an earlier analysis indicated that most TCR beta V segments were productive either about 87% or about 30% of the time.

Comment on this clone: Its antigen remains unidentified.

The chain has TRBV28 and TRBJ1-5; D is possibly TRBD1 (5 bases). The sequenced sample was PBMCs. The clonotype comes from a man aged 30 to 45 in good health and CMV-seropositive. DNA for the CDR3: TGTGCCAGCACTTCCAGGGGCAATCAGCCCCAGCATTTT. Encoded protein: CASTSRGNQPQHF.